The clone carrying this T cell receptor beta chain has just a few counts. These data are taken from a study of blood T cell repertoires in COVID-19. Study as a whole: Researchers got acute and convalescent COVID-19 samples from the United States, Italy and Spain. T cells, B-cell-depleted T cells, or PBMCs provided the cDNA or gDNA that served as material.

Germline values: CDR1 KGHSH, CDR2 LQKENI. V gave up 6 bases and J gave up 3 bases; unmatched junction bases: 7. The CDR3 loop spans 14 amino acids. Per the authors' pipeline: Amplification with reference gene primers provided the estimates of nucleated cell counts. Profiling relied on immunoSEQ multiplex PCR, and the TCRdb table lists in-frame clones only, not all of them. V, J and clone size are those of that table, while D and trimming were read from the DNA. The sample has about 130,000 clones; 70% to 80% are singletons. Source material: peripheral blood. This chain uses TRBV18 with TRBJ1-1; 7 bases line up with TRBD1. This sequence was found in a human donor in a cohort sampled during active COVID-19. The DNA of the CDR3 is TGTGCCAGCTCCTGGATTGACAGGGACACTGAAGCTTTCTTT. Residues: CASSWIDRDTEAFF.